This entry lists 7 T cell receptor beta chains sequenced from one sample in a study of T-cell reconstitution after alpha-beta-depleted transplantation in children. A library of TCRbeta sequences, prepared with unique molecular identifiers, was generated. MiXCR, run by TCRdb on the PCR reads, gives a single entry per CDR3 protein. Seen here are about 240,000 distinct CDR3 sequences, about 25% observed once, and the top ten hold roughly 2.6%. The sample here was PBMCs, taken before TCRalphabeta/CD19-depleted stem cell transplant. These receptors all stem from a girl aged 2 to 9 with Fanconi anemia, due to receive a stem cell transplant.

This clonotype was seen ten or more times. V usage is TRBV24-1 and J usage is TRBJ2-3; 12 nucleotides agree with TRBD2. V shed 7 bases, J shed 10 bases, and the junction held 11 bases outside the gene matches. Germline-derived CDR1 and CDR2 are KGHDR and SFDVKD. The CDR3 has 15 amino acids. For the CDR3, the DNA is TGTGCCACCAGCCCAGTGACTAGCGGGAGTGCTGCGCAGTATTTT. Translated, it gives CATSPVTSGSAAQYF.

This clonotype was seen repeatedly, ten times or more. This sequence joins TRBV20-1 and TRBJ2-2, with D possibly matching TRBD2 (5 bases). This CDR3 spans 14 amino acids. The germline V gene encodes CDR1 DFQATT and CDR2 SNEGSKA (reference sequence). V was cut by 2 bases and J by 1 base, with 8 bases left in between. The CDR3 DNA follows: TGCAGTGCTAGACGGGGAAGGAACACCGGGGAGCTGTTTTTT. It yields the protein CSARRGRNTGELFF.

The chain uses TRBV20-1 and TRBJ2-1; 8 positions agree with TRBD2. This CDR3 is 15 amino acids long. CDR1 is DFQATT and CDR2 is SNEGSKA in the germline V gene (reference sequence). V was clipped by 4 bases and J by 6 bases; unmatched bases: 11. The CDR3 loop is CSATDLAGYLNEQFF. In nucleotides, the CDR3 is TGCAGTGCTACCGACTTAGCGGGATATCTCAATGAGCAGTTCTTC.

This clonotype was seen at least ten times. V gene TRBV6-5 combines with J gene TRBJ2-5; possibly TRBD1 for D (6 bases). Germline V CDR1 and CDR2: MNHEY, SVGAGI. V shed 5 bases and J shed 2 bases, with 18 bases lying between them. This CDR3 region has 16 residues. CDR3 nucleotides: TGTGCCAGCAGTCCCCGACGTACAGGGTTACAAGAGACCCAGTACTTC. This encodes CASSPRRTGLQETQYF.

This clonotype has more than one count but fewer than ten. CDR3 nucleotides: TGCGCCAGCAGCCTGGGGTTCATCGGAGAGACCCAGTACTTC. It specifies CASSLGFIGETQYF. The chain combines TRBV5-1 with TRBJ2-5, with unresolved D. The germline CDR1 and CDR2 sequences are SGHRS and YFSETQ. The CDR3 has 14 residues. V gave up 4 bases and J gave up 4 bases, with 14 bases separating them. The full variable domain, its missing parts supplied by reference TRBV5-1 and TRBJ2-5, is KAGVTQTPRYLIKTRGQQVTLSCSPISGHRSVSWYQQTPGQGLQFLFEYFSETQRNKGNFPGRFSGRQFSNSRSEMNVSTLELGDSALYLCASSLGFIGETQYFGPGTRLLVL.

This clonotype has at least ten counts. The chain joins TRBV20-1 to TRBJ2-3; D is uncertain. CDR3 length equals 12 residues. CDR1 and CDR2 from the germline V gene are DFQATT and SNEGSKA (reference sequence). Deletions cut 4 bases from V and 4 bases from J, with 9 bases between. The DNA for the CDR3 is TGCAGTGCTACATTCCGGCCAGATACGCAGTATTTT. This sequence encodes CSATFRPDTQYF.

Many counts were recorded for this clonotype. The CDR3 DNA is TGCAGTGCTAGAGATTGGGACAGGGGCAATCAGCCCCAGCATTTT. Its protein product is CSARDWDRGNQPQHF. J is TRBJ1-5 and V is TRBV20-1; 9 bases match TRBD1. Germline V gene lookup returns CDR1 DFQATT and CDR2 SNEGSKA (reference sequence). The CDR3 has 15 residues. The V and J ends lost 0 bases and 2 bases, in that order; junction bases with no gene match: 2.